This T cell receptor (beta chain) was profiled in a study of human T cells and chemical hapten exposure. Documented time point: healthy volunteer bleed at 6 weeks. Whole blood, unfractionated, served as the material for total RNA extraction. TCRdb ran MiXCR on the RACE reads and lists one entry per CDR3 protein. The sample shows about 77,000 distinct CDR3 sequences, around 9.4% of them seen only once. This clonotype was counted between two and nine times. Germline V gene sequence: CDR1 DFQATT, CDR2 SNEGSKA (reference sequence). The CDR3 has 11 residues. This clonotype originated in a female donor in good health. Some clones in this sample may be carry-over from other donors' samples. The sample consisted of whole blood. The genes are TRBV20-1 and TRBJ1-1; D possibly corresponds to TRBD1 (5 bases). The CDR3 spells CSFTGNTEAFF. The CDR3 nucleotides are TGCAGCTTCACAGGGAACACTGAAGCTTTCTTT.